The 3 T cell receptor beta chains below all came from one sample that was sequenced in a study of T cells in Graves' hyperthyroidism and ophthalmopathy. Amplification of TCR beta CDR3 regions used RNA as the template. An initial round of RT-PCR targeting the TCR CDR3 relied on the HTBI primer set. TCRdb called the multiplex PCR reads again in MiXCR, with one record for every CDR3 protein. Here the sample spans some 600,000 distinct CDR3 sequences, approximately 15% being singletons. Input material: blood. These TCRs come from a young woman with Graves' hyperthyroidism that later progressed to Graves' ophthalmopathy.

This clonotype was observed at least ten times. The rearrangement uses TRBV30 and TRBJ1-4; the match to TRBD1 covers 8 bases. The CDR3 spans 16 residues. V was clipped by 1 base and J by 0 bases; unmatched bases: 4. Germline CDR1 and CDR2: GTSNPN and SVGIG (reference sequence). CDR3 protein: CAWSAPGGPTNEKLFF. CDR3 in DNA: TGTGCCTGGAGTGCCCCAGGGGGCCCAACTAATGAAAAACTGTTTTTT.

This clonotype occurred many times. J is TRBJ2-6 and V is TRBV7-2; TRBD1 is a possible D gene (6 bases). Germline V gene data show CDR1 as SGHTA and CDR2 as FQGNSA. The germline V and J ends were trimmed by 2 bases and 0 bases, with 14 bases remaining between them. The CDR3 has 18 amino acids. CDR3 residues: CASSLRQALSSGANVLTF. CDR3 in DNA: TGTGCCAGCAGCTTACGACAGGCGCTTAGCTCTGGGGCCAACGTCCTGACTTTC. The entire variable domain, with the rest obtained from reference TRBV7-2 and TRBJ2-6, is as follows: GAGVSQSPSNKVTEKGKDVELRCDPISGHTALYWYRQSLGQGLEFLIYFQGNSAPDKSGLPSDRFSAERTGGSVSTLTIQRTQQEDSAVYLCASSLRQALSSGANVLTFGAGSRLTVL.

The genes are TRBV4-2 and TRBJ1-1; D unclear. Per the germline V gene, CDR1 is LGHNA and CDR2 is YNFKEQ. V was shortened by 1 base and J by 5 bases, with 20 bases between the two germline ends. The CDR3 is 17 amino acids. The CDR3: CASSQVASKRKTTEAFF. CDR3 coding DNA: TGTGCCAGCAGCCAAGTCGCTTCAAAGAGGAAAACAACTGAAGCTTTCTTT.